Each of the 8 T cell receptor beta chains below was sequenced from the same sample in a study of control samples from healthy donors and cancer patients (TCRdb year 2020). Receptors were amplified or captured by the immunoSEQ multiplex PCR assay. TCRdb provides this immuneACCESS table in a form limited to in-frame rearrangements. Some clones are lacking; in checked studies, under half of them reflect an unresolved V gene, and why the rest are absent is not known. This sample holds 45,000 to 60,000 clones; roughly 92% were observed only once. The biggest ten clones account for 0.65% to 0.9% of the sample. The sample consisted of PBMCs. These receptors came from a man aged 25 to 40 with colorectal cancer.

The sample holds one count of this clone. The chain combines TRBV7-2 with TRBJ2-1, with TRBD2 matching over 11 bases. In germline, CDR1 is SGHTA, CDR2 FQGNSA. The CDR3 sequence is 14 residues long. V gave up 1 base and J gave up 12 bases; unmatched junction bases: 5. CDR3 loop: CASSLDLAGGPQFF. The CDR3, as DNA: TGTGCCAGCAGCTTAGATCTAGCGGGGGGTCCGCAGTTCTTC.

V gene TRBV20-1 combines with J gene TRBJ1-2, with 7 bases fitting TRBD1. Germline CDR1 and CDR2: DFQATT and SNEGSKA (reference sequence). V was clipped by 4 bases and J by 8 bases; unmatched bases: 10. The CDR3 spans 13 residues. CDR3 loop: CSANDRVGLGYTF. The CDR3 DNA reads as TGCAGTGCTAATGACAGGGTGGGTCTGGGCTACACCTTC.

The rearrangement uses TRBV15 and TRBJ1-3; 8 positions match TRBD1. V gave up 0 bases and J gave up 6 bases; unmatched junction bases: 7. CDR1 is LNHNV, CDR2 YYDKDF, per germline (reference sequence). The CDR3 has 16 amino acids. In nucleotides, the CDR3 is TGTGCCACCAGCAGAGATCTCAGGGGGCTGGAAAACACCATATATTTT. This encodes CATSRDLRGLENTIYF.

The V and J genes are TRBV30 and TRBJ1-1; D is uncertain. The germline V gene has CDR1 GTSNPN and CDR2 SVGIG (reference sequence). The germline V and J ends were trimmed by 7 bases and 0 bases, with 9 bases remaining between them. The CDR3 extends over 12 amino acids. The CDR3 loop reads CASGRLNTEAFF. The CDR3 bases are TGTGCCTCGGGCAGATTGAACACTGAAGCTTTCTTT.

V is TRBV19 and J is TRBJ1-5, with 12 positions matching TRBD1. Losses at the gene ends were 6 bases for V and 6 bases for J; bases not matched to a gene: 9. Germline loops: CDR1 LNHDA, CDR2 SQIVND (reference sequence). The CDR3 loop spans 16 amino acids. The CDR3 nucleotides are TGTGCCAGTAGCCAAACAGGGACAGGGGGCGGTCAGCCCCAGCATTTT. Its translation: CASSQTGTGGGQPQHF.

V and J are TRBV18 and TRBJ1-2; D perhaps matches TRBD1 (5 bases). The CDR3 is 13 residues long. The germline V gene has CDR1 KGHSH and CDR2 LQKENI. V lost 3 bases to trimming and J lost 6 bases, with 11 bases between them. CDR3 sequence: CASSPGGLNGYTF. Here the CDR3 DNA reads TGTGCCAGCTCACCGGGGGGGTTGAATGGCTACACCTTC.

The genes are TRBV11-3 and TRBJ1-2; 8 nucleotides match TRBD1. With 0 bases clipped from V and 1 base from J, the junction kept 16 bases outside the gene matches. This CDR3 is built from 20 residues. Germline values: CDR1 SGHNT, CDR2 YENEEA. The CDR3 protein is CASSLDGGQGRTRHNYGYTF. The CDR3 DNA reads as TGTGCCAGCAGCTTAGATGGAGGACAGGGCAGGACGAGGCATAACTATGGCTACACCTTC.

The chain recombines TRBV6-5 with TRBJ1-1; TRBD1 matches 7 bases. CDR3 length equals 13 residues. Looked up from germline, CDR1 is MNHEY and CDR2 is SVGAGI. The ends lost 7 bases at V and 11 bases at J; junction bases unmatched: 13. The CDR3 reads CASNPTRQGWAFF. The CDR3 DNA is TGTGCCAGCAACCCGACTCGACAGGGCTGGGCTTTCTTT.